This paragraph reports one T cell receptor beta chain. A junction boundary mismatches the germline segment, possibly from a read error. The data were taken from a study of CD4 and CD8 cells across lung adenocarcinoma regions. Each CDR3 protein gets one entry after TCRdb re-called the PCR reads with MiXCR. The sample lists approximately 9,100 distinct CDR3 sequences; about 47% were seen once. The CDR3 spans 19 residues. Germline V gives CDR1 MRHNA, CDR2 SNTAGT. This receptor was identified in a male donor with lung adenocarcinoma. The CD4 and CD8 labels of this study may be unreliable. The J gene is TRBJ2-3, the V gene TRBV6-4; D possibly matches TRBD1 or TRBD2 (6 bases each). With the DNA end fitting TRBJ2-5 better, the J assignment may be wrong. Sequencing used CD4+ T cells from the margin of a lung tumor. The CDR3 DNA reads TGTGCCAGCAGTCTCACGGCGGGGCTCGGGGGCCGTGACCAAGATACCCAGTACTTC. This sequence encodes CASSLTAGLGGRDQDTQYF.